Below are 2 T cell receptor beta chains sequenced from a single sample in a study of beta chain features in type 1 diabetes. cDNA synthesis used the whole RNA isolate, giving expressed TCRB sequences. Method: immunoSEQ multiplex PCR; TCRdb's copy keeps in-frame clones and lacks some. The sample has some 360,000 clones, 8.5% to 10% seen once. Their antigens are not known. Overall study results and limits: In all four CD4+ subsets, TCRB CDR3 length was significantly, moderately reduced in type 1 diabetes.

The sequencing input was central memory CD4+ T cells from blood. The origin of the receptors is a man aged 25 to 45 with type 1 diabetes.

The J gene is TRBJ2-3, the V gene TRBV9, with D possibly TRBD2 on 6 matching bases. The CDR3 contains 13 residues. Looked up from germline, CDR1 is SGDLS and CDR2 is YYNGEE. Trimming removed 7 bases from V and 1 base from J, with 10 bases in between. The CDR3 spells CASGRSRTDTQYF. The CDR3 region has the DNA TGTGCCAGCGGGAGGTCTCGCACAGATACGCAGTATTTT.

Worth noting for this clone: One end of the junction does not line up with germline, which may come from a read error. This chain links TRBV7-7 with TRBJ2-5; the D call may be TRBD1 or TRBD2 (6 bases each). The CDR3 extends over 17 amino acids. CDR1 is SSHAT, CDR2 FNYEAQ, per germline (reference sequence). The CDR3 loop reads CASSLGRLGGHQETQYF. The DNA for the CDR3 is TGTGCTAGCAGCTTAGGACGACTAGGGGGGCACCAAGAGACCCAGTACTTC.